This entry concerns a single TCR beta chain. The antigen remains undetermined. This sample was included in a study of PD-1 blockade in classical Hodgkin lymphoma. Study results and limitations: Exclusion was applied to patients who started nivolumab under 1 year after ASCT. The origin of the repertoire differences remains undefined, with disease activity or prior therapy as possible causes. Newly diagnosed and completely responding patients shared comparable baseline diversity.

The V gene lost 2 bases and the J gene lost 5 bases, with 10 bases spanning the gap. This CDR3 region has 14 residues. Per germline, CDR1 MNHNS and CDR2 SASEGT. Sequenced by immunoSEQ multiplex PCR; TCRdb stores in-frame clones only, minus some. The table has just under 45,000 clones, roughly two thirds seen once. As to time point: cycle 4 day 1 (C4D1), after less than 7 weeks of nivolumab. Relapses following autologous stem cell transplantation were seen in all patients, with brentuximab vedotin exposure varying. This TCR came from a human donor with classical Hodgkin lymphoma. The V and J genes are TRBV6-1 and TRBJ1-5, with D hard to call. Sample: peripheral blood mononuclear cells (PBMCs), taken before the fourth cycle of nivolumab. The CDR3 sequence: CASSESWKDQPQHF. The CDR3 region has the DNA TGTGCCAGCAGTGAATCGTGGAAGGATCAGCCCCAGCATTTT.